Ten or more counts support the clone carrying this T cell receptor (beta chain). Its target is not known. This sample was taken from a study of response to subunit inactivated influenza vaccine. The CDR3 covers 15 residues. Germline CDR1 SQVTM, CDR2 ANQGSEA. Losses at the gene ends were 0 bases for V and 4 bases for J; bases not matched to a gene: 5. Findings and caveats of the study: The study's authors posited that every seasonal influenza vaccination enlists few new T cells.

A single record per CDR3 protein comes from TCRdb applying MiXCR to the RT-PCR reads. Here the sample spans around 790,000 distinct CDR3 sequences, over 20% being singletons. This chain connects TRBV29-1 to TRBJ1-4; 7 nucleotides agree with TRBD1. Here the sequenced sample was PBMCs from blood, taken more than 4 days after vaccination. This clonotype was sampled from a man aged 45-65 years who received an inactivated influenza vaccine. CDR3 in DNA: TGCAGCGTTGAAGAGAAGGACAGGATTAATGAAAAACTGTTTTTT. It yields the protein CSVEEKDRINEKLFF.